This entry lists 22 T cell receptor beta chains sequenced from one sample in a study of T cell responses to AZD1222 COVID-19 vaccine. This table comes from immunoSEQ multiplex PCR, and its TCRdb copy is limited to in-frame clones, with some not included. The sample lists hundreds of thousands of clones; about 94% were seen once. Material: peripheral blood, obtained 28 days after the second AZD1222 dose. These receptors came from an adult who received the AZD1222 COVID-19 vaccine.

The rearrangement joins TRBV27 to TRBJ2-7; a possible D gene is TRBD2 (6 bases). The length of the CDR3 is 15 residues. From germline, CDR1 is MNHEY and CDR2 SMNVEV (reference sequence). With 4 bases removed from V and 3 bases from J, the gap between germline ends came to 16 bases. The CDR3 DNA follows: TGTGCCAGCAGTTCCCTCACTAGCCTGAGCTACGAGCAGTACTTC. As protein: CASSSLTSLSYEQYF.

The CDR3 bases are TGTGCCAGTAGTATAGATGGGGGGACGAACACCGGGGAGCTGTTTTTT. As protein: CASSIDGGTNTGELFF. The genes are TRBV19 and TRBJ2-2; maybe TRBD2 (6 bases). There are 16 residues in the CDR3. V gave up 0 bases and J gave up 0 bases, with 8 bases separating them. Germline CDR1 reads LNHDA; CDR2 reads SQIVND (reference sequence).

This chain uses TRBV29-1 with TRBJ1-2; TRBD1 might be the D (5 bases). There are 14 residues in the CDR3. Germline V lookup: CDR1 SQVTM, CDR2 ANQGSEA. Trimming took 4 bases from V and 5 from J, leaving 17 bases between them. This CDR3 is CSVVVAGREYGYTF. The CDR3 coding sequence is TGCAGCGTTGTCGTTGCAGGGCGTGAATATGGCTACACCTTC.

The CDR3 DNA follows: TGCGCCAGCAGCTTGGCCGCGACTAGCGCAGAGCTCTACGAGCAGTACTTC. Its protein is CASSLAATSAELYEQYF. This rearrangement joins TRBV5-1 to TRBJ2-7, with TRBD2 matching over 8 bases. Germline CDR1 reads SGHRS; CDR2 reads YFSETQ. The junction had 11 bases not matched to a gene; V was cut back by 0 bases and J by 3 bases. This CDR3 comprises 17 residues.

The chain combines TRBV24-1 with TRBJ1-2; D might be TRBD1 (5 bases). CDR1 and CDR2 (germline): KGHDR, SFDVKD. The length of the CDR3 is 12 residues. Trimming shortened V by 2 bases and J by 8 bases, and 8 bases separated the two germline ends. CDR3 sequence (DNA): TGTGCCACCAGTGATTCTGGGACGGGCTACACCTTC. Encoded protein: CATSDSGTGYTF.

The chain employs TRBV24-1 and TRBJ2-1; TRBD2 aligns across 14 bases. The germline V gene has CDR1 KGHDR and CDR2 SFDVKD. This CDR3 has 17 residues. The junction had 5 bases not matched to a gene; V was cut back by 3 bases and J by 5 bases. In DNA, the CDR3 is TGTGCCACCAGTGATCCGACGGGACTAGCGGGAGACAATGAGCAGTTCTTC. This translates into CATSDPTGLAGDNEQFF.

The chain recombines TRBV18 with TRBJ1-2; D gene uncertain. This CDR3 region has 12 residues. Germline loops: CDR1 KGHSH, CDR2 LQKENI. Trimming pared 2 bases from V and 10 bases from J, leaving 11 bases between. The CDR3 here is CASSPETLAYTF. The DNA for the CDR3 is TGTGCCAGCTCACCAGAGACATTGGCCTACACCTTC.

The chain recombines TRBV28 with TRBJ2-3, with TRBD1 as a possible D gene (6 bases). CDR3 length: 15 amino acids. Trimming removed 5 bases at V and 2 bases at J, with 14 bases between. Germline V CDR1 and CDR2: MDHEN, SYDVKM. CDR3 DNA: TGTGCCAGCAGTCCCCGGGGACACTCCACAGATACGCAGTATTTT. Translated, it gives CASSPRGHSTDTQYF.

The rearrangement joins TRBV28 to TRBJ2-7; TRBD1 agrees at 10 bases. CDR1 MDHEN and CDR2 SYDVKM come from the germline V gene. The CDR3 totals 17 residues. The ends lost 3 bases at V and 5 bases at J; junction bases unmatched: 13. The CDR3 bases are TGTGCCAGCAGTTTGAGGGGGAGAGTGACAGGGGGCCACGAGCAGTACTTC. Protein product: CASSLRGRVTGGHEQYF.

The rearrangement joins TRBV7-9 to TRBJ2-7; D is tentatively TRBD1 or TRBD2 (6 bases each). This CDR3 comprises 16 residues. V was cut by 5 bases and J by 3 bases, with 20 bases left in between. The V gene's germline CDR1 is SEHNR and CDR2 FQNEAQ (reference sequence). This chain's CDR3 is CASSLPPGSRGYEQYF. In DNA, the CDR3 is TGTGCCAGCAGCCTCCCCCCCGGGAGCAGGGGCTACGAGCAGTACTTC.

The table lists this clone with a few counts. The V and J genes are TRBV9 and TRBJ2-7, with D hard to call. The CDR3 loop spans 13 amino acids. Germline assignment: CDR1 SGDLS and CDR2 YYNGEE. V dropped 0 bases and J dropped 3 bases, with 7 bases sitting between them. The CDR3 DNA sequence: TGTGCCAGCAGCGTAGGTGTTAGCTACGAGCAGTACTTC. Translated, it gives CASSVGVSYEQYF.

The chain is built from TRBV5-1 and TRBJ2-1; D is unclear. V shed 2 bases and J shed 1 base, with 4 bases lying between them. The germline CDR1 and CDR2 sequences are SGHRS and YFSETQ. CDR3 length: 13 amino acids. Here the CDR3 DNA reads TGCGCCAGCAGCTTCGGATCCTACAATGAGCAGTTCTTC. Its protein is CASSFGSYNEQFF.

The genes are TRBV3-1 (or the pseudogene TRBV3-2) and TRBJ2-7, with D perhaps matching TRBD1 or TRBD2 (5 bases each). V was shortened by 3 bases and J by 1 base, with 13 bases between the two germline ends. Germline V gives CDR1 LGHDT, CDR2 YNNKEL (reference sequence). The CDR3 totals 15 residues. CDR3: CASSHLGRASYEQYF. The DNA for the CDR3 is TGTGCCAGCAGCCATTTGGGGCGGGCATCCTACGAGCAGTACTTC.

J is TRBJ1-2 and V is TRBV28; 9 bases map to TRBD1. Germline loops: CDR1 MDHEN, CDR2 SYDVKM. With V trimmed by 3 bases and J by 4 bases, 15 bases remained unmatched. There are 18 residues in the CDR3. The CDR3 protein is CASSFPRGGTGSRYGYTF. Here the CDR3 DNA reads TGTGCCAGCAGTTTCCCCAGGGGAGGGACAGGGTCACGCTATGGCTACACCTTC.

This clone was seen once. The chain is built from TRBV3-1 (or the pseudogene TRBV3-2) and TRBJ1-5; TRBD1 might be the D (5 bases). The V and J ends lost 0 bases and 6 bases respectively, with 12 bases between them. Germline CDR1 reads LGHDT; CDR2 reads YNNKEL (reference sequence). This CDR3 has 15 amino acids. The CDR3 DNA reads TGTGCCAGCAGCCAAGATAGGGCAGGGTCTCAGCCCCAGCATTTT. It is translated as CASSQDRAGSQPQHF.

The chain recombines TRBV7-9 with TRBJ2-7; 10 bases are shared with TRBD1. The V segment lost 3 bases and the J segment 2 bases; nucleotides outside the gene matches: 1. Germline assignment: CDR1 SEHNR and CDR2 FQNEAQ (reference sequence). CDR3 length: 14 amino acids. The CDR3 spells CASSLGQGTYEQYF. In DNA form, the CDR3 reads TGTGCCAGCAGCTTGGGACAGGGGACCTACGAGCAGTACTTC.

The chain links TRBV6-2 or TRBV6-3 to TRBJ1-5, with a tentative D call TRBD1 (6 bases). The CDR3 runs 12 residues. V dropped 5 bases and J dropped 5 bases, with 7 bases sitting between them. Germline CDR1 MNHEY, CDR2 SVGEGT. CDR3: CASSPGDQPQHF. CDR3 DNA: TGTGCCAGCAGTCCAGGGGATCAGCCCCAGCATTTT.

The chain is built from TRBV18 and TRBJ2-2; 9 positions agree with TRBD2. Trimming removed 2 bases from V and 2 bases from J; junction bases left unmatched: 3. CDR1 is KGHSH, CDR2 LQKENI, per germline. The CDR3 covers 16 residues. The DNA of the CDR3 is TGTGCCAGCTCACCAGTCCTAGCGGGAAACACCGGGGAGCTGTTTTTT. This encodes CASSPVLAGNTGELFF.

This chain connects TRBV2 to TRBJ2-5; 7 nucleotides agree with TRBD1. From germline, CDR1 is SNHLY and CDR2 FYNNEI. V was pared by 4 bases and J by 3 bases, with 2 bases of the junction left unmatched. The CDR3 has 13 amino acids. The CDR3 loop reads CASSVQGEETQYF. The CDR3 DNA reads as TGTGCCAGCAGTGTCCAGGGGGAAGAGACCCAGTACTTC.

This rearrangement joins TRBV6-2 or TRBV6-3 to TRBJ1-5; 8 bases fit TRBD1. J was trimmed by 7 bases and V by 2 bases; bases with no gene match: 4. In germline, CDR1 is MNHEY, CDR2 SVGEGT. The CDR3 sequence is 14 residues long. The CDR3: CASSYQGARQPQHF. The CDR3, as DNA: TGTGCCAGCAGTTACCAGGGGGCAAGGCAGCCCCAGCATTTT.

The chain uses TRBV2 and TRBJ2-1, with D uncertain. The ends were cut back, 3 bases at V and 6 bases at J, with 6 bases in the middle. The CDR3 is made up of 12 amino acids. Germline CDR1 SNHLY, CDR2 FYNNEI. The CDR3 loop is CASSDMGNEQFF. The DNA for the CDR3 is TGTGCCAGCAGTGACATGGGCAATGAGCAGTTCTTC.

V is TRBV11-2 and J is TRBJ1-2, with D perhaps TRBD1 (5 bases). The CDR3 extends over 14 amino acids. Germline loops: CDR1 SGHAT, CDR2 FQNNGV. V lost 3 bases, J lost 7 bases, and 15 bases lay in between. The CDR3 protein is CASSLGRERGGYTF. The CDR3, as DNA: TGTGCCAGCAGCTTGGGCCGGGAAAGGGGTGGCTACACCTTC.